This TCR beta chain was observed in a study of blood T cell repertoires in COVID-19. Study-wide context: Sources were T cells, B-cell-depleted T cells, or PBMCs; the material itself was cDNA or gDNA.

CDR1 is SGHTA, CDR2 FQGNSA, per germline. The CDR3 is made up of 15 amino acids. V lost 0 bases and J 0 bases, leaving 6 bases between the germline ends. This table comes from immunoSEQ multiplex PCR, and its TCRdb copy is limited to in-frame clones, with some not included. Among over 200,000 clones listed, roughly 84% were seen once. Sequencing was performed on PBMCs or T cells enriched from blood (not recorded which). The gene calls are TRBV7-2 and TRBJ1-3; no reliable D call. The receptor was isolated from a woman aged 40 to 49 who had recovered from COVID-19. The CDR3 region has the DNA TGTGCCAGCAGCTTAGCGGGGAGCTCTGGAAACACCATATATTTT. Protein product: CASSLAGSSGNTIYF.